This TCR beta chain was captured by sequencing in a study of T cell responses to AZD1222 COVID-19 vaccine. Study-wide context: Second-dose timings of about 4 or about 12 weeks were pooled. Study-wide results and caveats: Elevations in Spike-specific TCR breadth and depth followed administration of two AZD1222 doses. Only 5 or 6 people who got AZD1222 tested seropositive at baseline. It should be noted that donors were predominantly white British and more often female, and clonal diversity was possibly underestimated.

In regard to this clone: Its target is unknown.

Germline values: CDR1 MNHEY, CDR2 SMNVEV (reference sequence). The CDR3 runs to 14 residues. Trimming removed 6 bases at V and 3 bases at J, with 15 bases between. Method: immunoSEQ multiplex PCR; TCRdb's copy keeps in-frame clones and lacks some. The data contain tens of thousands of clones, about nine tenths of them singletons. The clonotype comes from an adult in good health. The sample here was peripheral blood, taken on day 0 of AZD1222 vaccination. V gene TRBV27 combines with J gene TRBJ2-7; D gene uncertain. Here the CDR3 reads CASRAPAPYYEQYF. The CDR3 DNA reads as TGTGCCAGCAGGGCCCCGGCCCCCTACTACGAGCAGTACTTC.